This TCR beta chain was profiled in a study of cytomegalovirus exposure and HLA in healthy donors (TCRdb year 2017). About the study as a whole: An earlier analysis of approximately 640 of the donors reported more than 250 Gb of sequence data and 117 million unique TCR beta sequences from 150 million to 200 million T cells. A later genetic analysis took genome-wide SNP genotypes for about 60% of the roughly 670 donors and used that subset as a discovery cohort. The study used immunosequencing to profile the T cell repertoires of around 600 subjects and linked those repertoires to cytomegalovirus serostatus. All discovery cohort repertoires had been generated on a single sequencing platform. The study aimed to test whether cataloging public T cell receptors could reveal signatures of past pathogen exposure. To decide whether each TCR beta V gene segment behaved as functional or pseudogenic, an earlier analysis of approximately 600 of the donors relied on high-throughput TCR beta sequencing. The number of typed donors differed by locus: about 629-630 for A, B, C, DRB1 and DQB1; some 500 for DQA1; approximately 600 for DPA1; and roughly 470 for DPB1. Donor age, sex, ethnicity and CMV serostatus were compiled alongside the repertoire data. A separate validation cohort of about 110 different subjects was used in addition to the approximately 700-subject first cohort. In a later analysis, previously published TCR beta repertoires from about 670 donors were re-analyzed and high-resolution HLA genotyping was added so that TCR occurrence patterns could be studied. Class I and class II HLA loci were covered by the typing at four-digit resolution. To predict cytomegalovirus infection status, the study combined high-throughput TCR immunosequencing, statistical association of individual TCRs with disease status, and machine learning. Among roughly 370 genotyped donors of the cohort, an average of roughly 240,000 unique TCR beta nucleotide sequences were sequenced per donor, 15% to 20% of them non-productive. Rather than using new phenotypic data, the later analysis identified candidate immune exposures from TCR beta sequences and from how often those sequences occurred across donors. Of the approximately 370 genotyped donors, over 80% were placed in the genetic ancestry cluster associated with self-reported Caucasian donors. Roughly 5 DR-DQ haplotypes were handled as single units for association and clustering, since linkage in the cohort was strong. Around 300 gigabases of sequencing data and around 87 million unique TCR sequences were included in an early release covering over 600 HLA-typed donors.

Receptors were amplified or captured by the immunoSEQ multiplex PCR assay. The multiplex PCR relied on a mix of 60 forward primers for TCR Vbeta segments and 13 reverse primers for TCR Jbeta segments. Amplification of the CDR3 region of rearranged TCR beta genes was performed with a multiplex PCR assay on genomic DNA. The Illumina HiSeq System was used to sequence the amplified TCR beta libraries as 87-base-pair reads. Per the source publication's procedure: In a later analysis, tens of millions of unique TCR beta chains were counted across the 650 to 700 repertoires, and about 9.9 million of these chains were shared by at least two donors. A nearest-neighbor algorithm error-corrected the raw reads and collapsed the reads into unique sequences, merging closely related sequences to remove PCR and sequencing errors. To assign V, D and J gene segments, CDR3 sequences were aligned to IMGT reference sequences. For a sequence to be retained, at least a six-nucleotide match to both a V gene segment and a J gene segment was required. A rearrangement counted as productive if the CDR3 had no stop codons and remained in frame with V and J, and every other rearrangement counted as non-productive. CDR3 was defined by IMGT convention, running from the second conserved V-encoded cysteine to the conserved J-encoded phenylalanine. In an earlier analysis of 587 of the donors, sequences lacking an unambiguous match to a single V gene segment were excluded. In an earlier analysis of around 600 of the donors, V segments were called functional above 56.7% productive rearrangements and were called segregating when the between-donor standard deviation exceeded 5%. A statistical classification framework was built to diagnose cytomegalovirus status from the catalog of TCR beta chain sequences. A later analysis assigned V and J genes by comparing TCR nucleotide sequences with IMGT/GENE-DB human TR gene sequences. A later analysis assigned CDR3 sequences and most-parsimonious VDJ recombination scenarios with the TCRdist pipeline. A later analysis defined each TCR beta chain by its CDR3 amino acid sequence plus V-gene family, and excluded reads lacking a unique V-gene family. In a later analysis, 550 to 650 highly shared, low-generation-probability nucleotide sequences were removed to address suspected cross-contamination and a sequencing artifact. In a later analysis, a clonal expansion index was calculated for each public chain from normalized within-repertoire ranks of inferred template counts. Generation probabilities in a later analysis came from a VDJ recombination model fitted to out-of-frame rearrangements, and those results were checked against IGoR. In a later analysis, hypergeometric tests were used to score TCR-TCR, TCR-HLA and TCR-CMV co-occurrence, with a repertoire-size bias correction applied to TCR pairs. False discovery rates were estimated in a later analysis by permuting HLA or CMV assignments 20 times. In a later analysis, co-occurring TCRs were grouped using DBSCAN, and TCRdist sequence similarity was added for clustering within HLA-allele-positive subsets. Repertoires with fewer than 30,000 or more than 120,000 public chains, plus five repertoires with anomalous nucleotide sharing, were excluded from co-occurrence clustering. As stored in TCRdb, this immuneACCESS dataset retains in-frame rearrangements with V and J assigned. A fraction of the clones does not appear; measured against another copy, unresolved V genes explain less than half of the discrepancy, and the remainder lacks a known reason. For V, J and clone size, that table is used; D and trimming come from the DNA. The sample table contains about 130,000 clones; only one count was recorded for approximately 85% of them. The biggest ten clones account for approximately 1.7% of the sample.

The paper as a whole reports these results and caveats: Because HLA typing was missing for some donors at each locus, association tests included only the typed subset. Linkage disequilibrium might explain the correlated functional status among segregating V segments, but an unknown experimental factor could not be ruled out. Most TCR sequences were seen in very few donors, while some public TCRs were found in many individuals. In a later analysis, HLA-associated TCR beta chains showed more clonal expansion and lower generation probabilities than non-associated chains that were equally common. A cluster of highly shared sequence variants was judged likely to be a technical artifact of the sequencing pipeline. Compared with the approximately 670-donor mean, donors in an Asian-associated ancestry cluster had fewer N-insertions in productive TCRs, according to a later genetic analysis. When HLA alleles, especially DR and DQ, strongly co-occurred, attributing TCR associations to individual alleles was difficult. Broadly in line with IMGT annotations, most TCR beta V segments showed up in productive rearrangements about 87% or about 30% of the time in an earlier analysis of around 550 of the donors. In both the original and validation cohorts, the classifier was reported to diagnose cytomegalovirus status with high specificity and sensitivity. In a later analysis, TCR association rates were found to vary across HLA loci, with the most associated TCRs seen for DRB1 alleles and the fewest for HLA-C alleles. A further reported finding was that TCR beta sequences accurately predicted the HLA-A and HLA-B alleles for most subjects in the first cohort. Immune exposure information for the cohort was limited to CMV serostatus. Because the 87-base-pair reads could not distinguish some IMGT-functional V segments, including TRBV6-2 and TRBV6-3, those segments were excluded. Several of the top co-occurrence clusters appeared to be linked to parvovirus B19, influenza, CMV and Epstein-Barr virus, according to a later analysis. The earlier analysis of approximately 540 of the donors excluded approximately 17 rarely observed V segments, including chromosome 9 orphons, because counts were too low. A later analysis found that most CMV-associated TCR beta chains appeared HLA-restricted, with HLA associations seemingly driven largely by CMV exposure. Presence/absence analyses assumed roughly uniform sequencing depth across donors, an assumption that may not hold. Only TCR beta chains were sequenced in this cohort, and the absence of alpha or paired-chain data limited detectable features. In a later genetic analysis, a missense DCLRE1C variant was associated with V-gene and J-gene trimming of TCR beta chains, and the association was replicated in an independent cohort. The authors suggested that the approach could potentially be generalized to other disease states and immunological phenotypes. In a later analysis, 16,951 TCR beta sequences were associated with specific HLA alleles at a false discovery rate of 0.05. Three of the identified cytomegalovirus-associated TCR beta chains were confirmed in vitro to be specific for cytomegalovirus antigens. In the study, about 150 TCR beta chains were listed as associated with cytomegalovirus.

The cohort consisted of hundreds of healthy bone marrow donors. Cohort members were all nominally healthy when sampled, although unrecorded immune exposures were likely present. The donor was CMV seronegative and belonged to the group of several hundred seronegative cohort members. A peripheral blood sample was collected from each donor, and TCR beta sequencing was performed on peripheral blood mononuclear cells. The Qiagen DNeasy Blood Extraction Kit was used to extract genomic DNA from the blood cell samples. Concerning this clone itself: This clone's antigen is unknown. No base qualities exist here, and no much larger clone lies one base off it.

CDR1 MNHNS and CDR2 SASEGT are derived from the germline V gene. The junction carries 13 bases between V and J, which are trimmed by 3 bases and 5 bases respectively. Taken from cysteine to phenylalanine, the CDR3 has 14 residues. The CDR3 DNA has 42 bases and is translated from base 1. This clonotype was obtained from a boy younger than 18 in good health and CMV-seronegative. Sequencing input: PBMCs. The chain joins TRBV6-1 to TRBJ1-2; the D gene is unclear. The nucleotide sequence reads TGTGCCAGCAGTGAGGGCCACCCCACGTATGGCTACACCTTC. It encodes CASSEGHPTYGYTF.